This entry lists 25 T cell receptor beta chains sequenced from one sample in a study of cytomegalovirus exposure and HLA in healthy donors. Primers: 60 Vbeta forward and 13 Jbeta reverse. TCRdb's table, derived via immunoSEQ multiplex PCR, lists solely in-frame clones and lacks some. Among around 78,000 clones listed, about four fifths were seen once. The specimen sequenced was PBMCs. The source of these receptors is a woman aged 50 to 60 in good health and CMV-seronegative.

The chain recombines TRBV30 with TRBJ1-3; D perhaps matches TRBD1 (6 bases). CDR1 GTSNPN and CDR2 SVGIG come from the germline V gene (reference sequence). V lost 3 bases and J 3 bases, leaving 21 bases between the germline ends. This CDR3 has 17 amino acids. The CDR3 bases are TGTGCCTGGAGGAGGAAGGGGCAGGGGCATTTTGGAAACACCATATATTTT. It specifies CAWRRKGQGHFGNTIYF.

The chain combines TRBV27 with TRBJ1-1; D is unclear. The germline gives CDR1 MNHEY, CDR2 SMNVEV (reference sequence). Trimming left V 0 bases short and J 5 bases short, with 7 bases between. The CDR3 has 13 residues. Here the CDR3 reads CASSLSPVTEAFF. Written as DNA, the CDR3 is TGTGCCAGCAGTTTATCTCCGGTTACTGAAGCTTTCTTT.

The chain couples TRBV11-2 to TRBJ1-1, with a possible D match to TRBD1 (5 bases). CDR3 length: 14 amino acids. Trimming shortened V by 5 bases and J by 4 bases, and 14 bases separated the two germline ends. CDR1 is SGHAT, CDR2 FQNNGV, per germline. The CDR3 nucleotides are TGTGCCAGCAGCGGATCGACAGAGAGCACTGAAGCTTTCTTT. Residues: CASSGSTESTEAFF.

This clone showed up just a few times. V and J are TRBV2 and TRBJ2-5; possibly TRBD1 for D (5 bases). The J call is doubtful: the DNA matches TRBJ2-7 better. The length of the CDR3 is 13 residues. Germline V CDR1 and CDR2: SNHLY, FYNNEI. The CDR3 DNA follows: TGTGCCAGCACATTCAGGGTAGCATACGAGCAGTACTTC. Protein: CASTFRVAYEQYF.

The chain joins TRBV5-8 to TRBJ1-2; 7 bases line up with TRBD1. CDR1 is SGHTS and CDR2 is YDEGEE in the germline V gene. The CDR3 has 12 amino acids. V lost 5 bases, J lost 7 bases, and 5 bases stayed unmatched. The CDR3 DNA is TGTGCCAGCAGGGTACAGGGGTCTGGCTACACCTTC. It codes for CASRVQGSGYTF.

The chain recombines TRBV7-3 with TRBJ1-1, with 10 nucleotides matching TRBD1. The CDR3 is made up of 14 amino acids. The germline V gene has CDR1 SGHTA and CDR2 FQGTGA. J gave up 7 bases and V 4 bases, and 6 bases lay outside the gene matches. The CDR3 nucleotides are TGTGCCAGCAGCTGGACAGGGGGACCCGGTGAAGCTTTCTTT. Its translation: CASSWTGGPGEAFF.

This chain joins TRBV5-5 and TRBJ1-6; possibly TRBD1 for D (6 bases). CDR1 is SGHKS, CDR2 YYEKEE, per germline (reference sequence). The germline V and J ends were trimmed by 4 bases and 0 bases, with 17 bases remaining between them. This CDR3 comprises 18 residues. In DNA, the CDR3 is TGTGCCAGCAGCCCAAAAGTTCAGGGGAGCTCCTATAATTCACCCCTCCACTTT. It specifies CASSPKVQGSSYNSPLHF.

The chain has TRBV15 and TRBJ2-5; TRBD1 might be the D (7 bases). CDR3 size: 16 residues. The V end was cut by 2 bases, the J end by 2 bases, with 15 bases between. Per germline, CDR1 LNHNV and CDR2 YYDKDF (reference sequence). The CDR3 reads CATSRTGGTAQETQYF. In nucleotides, the CDR3 is TGTGCCACCAGCAGAACTGGGGGGACAGCTCAAGAGACCCAGTACTTC.

The CDR3 region is CASSESSGDGVKPQHF. Written as DNA, the CDR3 is TGTGCCAGCAGTGAAAGTTCGGGAGACGGGGTAAAGCCCCAGCATTTT. The genes are TRBV6-1 and TRBJ1-5; D remains ambiguous. The CDR3 sequence is 16 residues long. Germline CDR1 and CDR2: MNHNS and SASEGT. The V and J ends lost 2 bases and 8 bases respectively, with 19 bases between them.

The rearrangement joins TRBV21-1 to TRBJ1-5. TRBV21-1 counts as a pseudogene. The CDR3 is made up of 15 amino acids. The chain's CDR3 is CASSKIQFTNQPQHF. For the CDR3, the DNA is TGTGCCAGCAGCAAGATTCAATTTACTAATCAGCCCCAGCATTTT.

The chain carries TRBV5-4 and TRBJ2-1, with 8 bases identical to TRBD2. J lost 6 bases, V lost 4 bases, and 9 bases had no gene match. The CDR3 loop spans 15 amino acids. CDR1 SGHNT and CDR2 YYREEE come from the germline V gene (reference sequence). The CDR3 loop reads CASSRPERGFNEQFF. The CDR3, as DNA: TGTGCCAGCAGCAGACCTGAGCGGGGGTTCAATGAGCAGTTCTTC.

This chain joins TRBV6-5 and TRBJ2-7, with 9 bases that match TRBD1. Germline V gives CDR1 MNHEY, CDR2 SVGAGI. V shed 2 bases, J shed 1 base, and the junction held 6 bases outside the gene matches. CDR3 length: 16 residues. The CDR3 reads CASSYTAGQGSYEQYF. CDR3 DNA sequence: TGTGCCAGCAGTTACACAGCCGGACAGGGGTCCTACGAGCAGTACTTC.

The CDR3 sequence is CASSPRAGYEQYF. CDR3 DNA: TGTGCCAGCAGTCCCCGGGCGGGCTACGAGCAGTACTTC. The chain combines TRBV28 with TRBJ2-7; D is possibly TRBD2 (5 bases). Germline V gene data show CDR1 as MDHEN and CDR2 as SYDVKM. The CDR3 loop spans 13 amino acids. Trimming removed 5 bases at V and 3 bases at J, with 11 bases between.

The chain recombines TRBV10-3 with TRBJ1-1, with TRBD1 identical over 8 bases. V was pared by 7 bases and J by 2 bases, with 6 bases of the junction left unmatched. CDR3 length: 14 residues. Germline CDR1 is ENHRY and CDR2 is SYGVKD. CDR3 bases: TGTGCCATCACCCTGACAGGGGATAACACTGAAGCTTTCTTT. Amino acid sequence: CAITLTGDNTEAFF.

V gene TRBV7-9 combines with J gene TRBJ2-3, with TRBD1 as a possible D gene (5 bases). Germline CDR1 is SEHNR and CDR2 is FQNEAQ (reference sequence). Trimming took off 6 bases at V and 0 bases at J, with 13 bases between the two ends. There are 15 residues in the CDR3. The CDR3 protein is CASSQTETSTDTQYF. Written as DNA, the CDR3 is TGTGCCAGCAGTCAGACAGAGACTAGCACAGATACGCAGTATTTT.

The rearrangement uses TRBV7-3 and TRBJ1-1; D may be TRBD1 (5 bases). This CDR3 is 13 amino acids long. V dropped 3 bases and J dropped 3 bases, with 8 bases sitting between them. The germline gives CDR1 SGHTA, CDR2 FQGTGA. The CDR3 sequence is CASSLGLDTEAFF. DNA of the CDR3: TGTGCCAGCAGCTTGGGGCTGGACACTGAAGCTTTCTTT.

The CDR3 sequence: CASSVGGRTGQGEQYF. Here the CDR3 DNA reads TGTGCCAGCAGCGTAGGAGGCCGGACAGGGCAAGGCGAGCAGTACTTC. The V call is TRBV9, the J call TRBJ2-7; 8 bases fit TRBD1. The CDR3 extends over 16 amino acids. Germline V gives CDR1 SGDLS, CDR2 YYNGEE. The V and J ends lost 0 bases and 6 bases, in that order; junction bases with no gene match: 11.

This chain connects TRBV13 to TRBJ2-3; D may be TRBD2 (6 bases). The CDR3 loop spans 15 amino acids. Per germline, CDR1 PRHDT and CDR2 FYEKMQ (reference sequence). V gave up 5 bases and J gave up 4 bases, with 16 bases separating them. CDR3 DNA: TGTGCCAGCAGCCCGCAGACTAGTCTGTCAGATACGCAGTATTTT. It encodes CASSPQTSLSDTQYF.

The rearrangement uses TRBV4-1 and TRBJ1-1, with 10 positions matching TRBD1. The junction had 10 bases not matched to a gene; V was cut back by 4 bases and J by 5 bases. The CDR3 contains 16 residues. Germline V gene lookup returns CDR1 MGHRA and CDR2 YSYEKL. CDR3 in DNA: TGCGCCAGCAGCCCTAGACAGGGGGCGATTAGAACTGAAGCTTTCTTT. This encodes CASSPRQGAIRTEAFF.

The chain links TRBV18 to TRBJ2-5; weak D call: TRBD1 (6 bases). Germline CDR1 KGHSH, CDR2 LQKENI. CDR3 length: 14 amino acids. V was shortened by 2 bases and J by 5 bases, with 12 bases between the two germline ends. Here the CDR3 DNA reads TGTGCCAGCTCACCAGGGGGCAAGTTTGAGACCCAGTACTTC. Translated, it gives CASSPGGKFETQYF. The complete variable domain, with remaining parts taken from reference TRBV18 and TRBJ2-5, reads NAGVMQNPRHLVRRRGQEARLRCSPMKGHSHVYWYRQLPEEGLKFMVYLQKENIIDESGMPKERFSAEFPKEGPSILRIQQVVRGDSAAYFCASSPGGKFETQYFGPGTRLLVL.

J is TRBJ2-1 and V is TRBV4-1, with 7 bases matching TRBD2. The trim removed 1 base at V and 7 bases at J, leaving 7 bases unmatched. The CDR3 covers 15 residues. The germline CDR1 and CDR2 sequences are MGHRA and YSYEKL. CDR3 loop: CASSQGRTLANEQFF. CDR3 DNA sequence: TGCGCCAGCAGCCAAGGCAGGACACTAGCGAATGAGCAGTTCTTC.

This clone was counted a few times. This chain connects TRBV2 to TRBJ1-5, with 7 nucleotides matching TRBD1. V lost 3 bases, J lost 1 base, and 3 bases stayed unmatched. The CDR3 length is 15 residues. CDR1 and CDR2 from the germline V gene are SNHLY and FYNNEI. CDR3 sequence (DNA): TGTGCCAGCAGTGACAGGGGGATAAGCAATCAGCCCCAGCATTTT. Amino acid sequence: CASSDRGISNQPQHF.

The chain uses TRBV18 and TRBJ2-7; 7 bases match TRBD2. There are 14 residues in the CDR3. The V gene end was trimmed by 2 bases and the J gene end by 6 bases; junction bases not matched to a gene: 7. From germline, CDR1 is KGHSH and CDR2 LQKENI. The CDR3 protein is CASSPNAGVGEQYF. CDR3 DNA sequence: TGTGCCAGCTCACCAAACGCGGGAGTAGGCGAGCAGTACTTC.

The chain has TRBV5-1 and TRBJ1-2; possible D gene TRBD1, 5 bases. Germline V gene lookup returns CDR1 SGHRS and CDR2 YFSETQ. Trimming pared 3 bases from V and 2 bases from J, leaving 8 bases between. The CDR3 spans 13 residues. Here the CDR3 reads CASSSTVNYGYTF. The CDR3 nucleotides are TGCGCCAGCAGCTCGACAGTCAACTATGGCTACACCTTC.

The chain employs TRBV7-8 and TRBJ1-4; tentatively, D is TRBD1 (5 bases). Germline loops: CDR1 SGHVS, CDR2 FQNEAQ. The CDR3 extends over 15 amino acids. V lost 3 bases and J lost 0, with 8 bases in between. The CDR3 sequence is CASSLLGATNEKLFF. The CDR3 nucleotides read TGTGCCAGCAGCTTGTTAGGGGCAACTAATGAAAAACTGTTTTTT.